This T cell receptor beta chain was found in a study of T cell repertoires in cytomegalovirus infection. Study-level background: CMV epitopes that were recently identified and HLA-C-restricted were used alongside well-studied HLA-B-restricted ones.

Germline V gene lookup returns CDR1 LNHDA and CDR2 SQIVND (reference sequence). Deletions cut 8 bases from V and 1 base from J, with 14 bases between. This CDR3 is built from 14 residues. TCRdb analysed the reads with MiXCR anew, one entry per CDR3 protein. The data contain about 920,000 distinct CDR3 sequences, approximately 30% of them singletons. This clonotype was recorded a few times. Its matching antigen is unknown. This chain joins TRBV19 and TRBJ1-1; TRBD1 is a possible D gene (5 bases). The material sequenced was cultured CD8+ T cells from PBMCs, taken from culture after CMV antigen stimulation. This TCR came from a human donor in good health (CMV status not recorded). Some clones in this sample may be carry-over from other donors' samples. CDR3 nucleotide sequence: TGTGCCAGTTCCGTGCGACAGAAGAACACTGAAGCTTTCTTT. Translated, it gives CASSVRQKNTEAFF.